This TCR beta chain came from a study of beta chain features in type 1 diabetes. Study-wide findings and caveats: Among all four CD4+ subsets, Type 1 diabetes patients had TCRB CDR3s that were moderately but significantly shorter.

Germline CDR1 is SGHAT and CDR2 is FQDESV (reference sequence). The CDR3 sequence is 13 residues long. V was pared by 0 bases and J by 4 bases, with 6 bases between. The study reverse transcribed the entire isolated RNA, so it sequenced expressed TCRB transcripts. Produced via immunoSEQ multiplex PCR; TCRdb's table is partial and in-frame only. The sample records approximately 30,000 clones, about two thirds being singletons. The count of this clone is one. What it binds is not known. The sample comprised Tregs from blood. This sequence originates from a woman under 40 with type 1 diabetes. V usage is TRBV11-1 and J usage is TRBJ1-2, with D perhaps matching TRBD1 (5 bases). CDR3 region: CASSLAQGYGYTF. The CDR3 DNA reads TGTGCCAGCAGCTTAGCTCAGGGCTATGGCTACACCTTC.